This T cell receptor beta chain was identified in a study of T cells after yellow fever vaccination. V lost 6 bases, J lost 7 bases, and 15 bases stayed unmatched. The CDR3 sequence is 17 residues long. CDR1 and CDR2 (germline): SGHTA, FQGNSA. To note about this clonotype: No antigen is known for it.

A 5'RACE template-switching step, the method used to make TCR cDNA, added a universal primer site and UMIs. Each CDR3 protein gets one entry after TCRdb re-called the 5' RACE reads with MiXCR. This table has under 700,000 distinct CDR3 sequences, around a sixth appearing once. The study, taken as a whole, reports: Shared CD4/CD8 clonotypes were a small share, likely from convergent recombination. On re-exposure, the response was weaker but peaked faster, at day 5 versus 15. Boosting was followed by the reappearance of most primary-vaccination clones (roughly 95% CD4, about 90% CD8).

This material consisted of PBMCs, taken 5 to 6 days after the first yellow fever vaccination. This chain connects TRBV7-2 to TRBJ1-6, with 7 bases fitting TRBD1. The receptor comes from a man between 18 and 35 years old who received the YFV17D yellow fever vaccine. CDR3 amino acids: CASSRAPGQRFNSPLHF. The CDR3 region has the DNA TGTGCCAGCAGTCGAGCTCCGGGACAGAGGTTCAATTCACCCCTCCACTTT. Based on the CDR3 plus reference TRBV7-2 and TRBJ1-6, the full variable domain is GAGVSQSPSNKVTEKGKDVELRCDPISGHTALYWYRQSLGQGLEFLIYFQGNSAPDKSGLPSDRFSAERTGGSVSTLTIQRTQQEDSAVYLCASSRAPGQRFNSPLHFGNGTRLTVT.